This TCR beta chain was identified during a study of T cells in Graves' hyperthyroidism and ophthalmopathy. Uncontrolled infection, other autoimmune disease, pregnancy and lactation each barred patients from inclusion. Diagnostic decisions used clinical symptoms, serum thyroxine and TRAb, thyroid ultrasound and orbital computed tomography. The CDR3 runs to 13 residues. CDR1 is MNHEY and CDR2 is SMNVEV in the germline V gene (reference sequence). Study findings and constraints: Stable hyperthyroidism was separated from ophthalmopathy by a model based on 13 V-J features. Model predictions of ophthalmopathy came a median approximately 6.8 months before onset.

Remarks on this clonotype: As yet, its antigen is unknown. A read error may produce the germline difference seen at one junction end.

RNA transcripts provided the source from which TCR beta CDR3 regions were amplified. HTBI primers were used for first-round RT-PCR of the TCR CDR3. TCRdb redid the calling of the multiplex PCR reads with MiXCR, one entry per CDR3 protein. The data show around 620,000 distinct CDR3 sequences, about 43% seen once. Sequencing was carried out using peripheral blood or thyroid tissue (not recorded which). The chain carries TRBV27 and TRBJ2-7; TRBD2 agrees at 8 bases. The receptor comes from an adult woman with Graves' disease, either hyperthyroidism or ophthalmopathy (not recorded which). CDR3: CAISFGGGYEQYF. For the CDR3, the DNA is TGTGCCATCAGTTTCGGGGGGGGCTACGAGCAGTACTTC.